This passage covers 5 T cell receptor beta chains from one sample sequenced in a study of lymphopenia after photon versus proton radiotherapy. Only in-frame clones appear in the TCRdb table, and some are missing; sequencing was by immunoSEQ multiplex PCR. Counted here are thousands of clones, 71% occurring once; the ten biggest clones make up 50% to 65%. The starting material was peripheral blood, obtained from a patient treated with proton-based radiotherapy. These receptors were obtained from a man older than 75 with esophageal cancer.

A word on this clone: This sample also contains other DNA sequences that code for the same CDR3. The V gene is TRBV11-3, the J gene TRBJ2-7; D is unclear. CDR3 length: 11 residues. Trimming cost V 3 bases and J 5 bases, with 5 bases left between them. Germline V gene lookup returns CDR1 SGHNT and CDR2 YENEEA. CDR3 residues: CASSFGDEQYF. The CDR3 coding sequence is TGTGCCAGCAGCTTTGGTGACGAGCAGTACTTC.

V usage is TRBV7-2 and J usage is TRBJ1-1, with 7 nucleotides matching TRBD1. This CDR3 spans 14 amino acids. The ends lost 1 base at V and 5 bases at J; junction bases unmatched: 4. The V gene's germline CDR1 is SGHTA and CDR2 FQGNSA. DNA for the CDR3: TGTGCCAGCAGCTTAGAAACAGGGGATACTGAAGCTTTCTTT. It encodes CASSLETGDTEAFF.

This clone has a handful of counts. This chain connects TRBV7-9 to TRBJ2-1, with a weak D call TRBD2 (6 bases). With 5 bases removed from V and 3 bases from J, the gap between germline ends came to 14 bases. CDR1 is SEHNR, CDR2 FQNEAQ, per germline (reference sequence). The CDR3 runs to 15 residues. The CDR3 reads CASSTLASNYNEQFF. The CDR3 nucleotides are TGTGCCAGCAGCACCCTAGCGTCGAACTACAATGAGCAGTTCTTC.

This clone was detected only a few times. This sequence joins TRBV11-3 and TRBJ1-2; D perhaps matches TRBD1 (6 bases). This CDR3 is built from 16 residues. The germline gives CDR1 SGHNT, CDR2 YENEEA. V lost 5 bases and J lost 4, with 20 bases in between. The CDR3 nucleotides are TGTGCCAGCAGCCGAGAGGGCAGGGGTGGTATCTATGGCTACACCTTC. It yields the protein CASSREGRGGIYGYTF.

V is TRBV7-9 and J is TRBJ2-7; a possible D gene is TRBD1 (6 bases). V gave up 2 bases and J gave up 6 bases, with 11 bases separating them. From germline, CDR1 is SEHNR and CDR2 FQNEAQ (reference sequence). The CDR3 extends over 13 amino acids. The CDR3 is CASSLSGVGEQYF. CDR3 DNA sequence: TGTGCCAGCAGCTTATCAGGGGTGGGCGAGCAGTACTTC. Full variable domain (outside the CDR3, taken from reference TRBV7-9 and TRBJ2-7): DTGVSQNPRHKITKRGQNVTFRCDPISEHNRLYWYRQTLGQGPEFLTYFQNEAQLEKSRLLSDRFSAERPKGSFSTLEIQRTEQGDSAMYLCASSLSGVGEQYFGPGTRLTVT.